The 5 T cell receptor beta chains given below trace back to one sample, sequenced in a study of metastatic and nonmetastatic thyroid tumors. Each patient went into thyroid surgery without having received any treatment. With MiXCR, TCRdb called clones anew from the PCR reads. The profile covers 35,000 to 45,000 clones, with around 10% appearing a single time and about 10% taken by the ten largest. Sequenced sample: blood. Source of these receptors: a male donor with papillary thyroid cancer or a benign thyroid nodule (not recorded which). Some clones in this sample may be carry-over from other donors' samples.

Ten or more counts support this clone. This chain connects TRBV11-2 to TRBJ2-6; D remains ambiguous. Germline lookup yields CDR1 SGHAT and CDR2 FQNNGV. V was shortened by 5 bases and J by 0 bases, with 8 bases between the two germline ends. The length of the CDR3 is 15 residues. The CDR3 sequence: CASSPEISGANVLTF. Here the CDR3 DNA reads TGTGCCAGCAGCCCCGAGATCTCTGGGGCCAACGTCCTGACTTTC. The full variable domain, with the rest looked up from reference TRBV11-2 and TRBJ2-6, is EAGVAQSPRYKIIEKRQSVAFWCNPISGHATLYWYQQILGQGPKLLIQFQNNGVVDDSQLPKDRFSAERLKGVDSTLKIQPAKLEDSAVYLCASSPEISGANVLTFGAGSRLTVL.

This clone was found many times. This sequence joins TRBV9 and TRBJ2-7; tentative D call: TRBD1 (5 bases). In germline, CDR1 is SGDLS, CDR2 YYNGEE. The CDR3 runs 16 residues. Between the trimmed V and J ends, which lost 0 bases and 0 bases, there was a span of 13 bases. CDR3 in amino acids: CASSVGPGPGSYEQYF. CDR3 DNA: TGTGCCAGCAGCGTAGGGCCAGGGCCAGGCTCCTACGAGCAGTACTTC.

Regarding this clone: A much larger clone lies one base from this, so it may be a read error. The gene calls are TRBV6-2 or TRBV6-3 and TRBJ2-3; weak D call: TRBD1 (6 bases). The ends were cut back, 9 bases at V and 2 bases at J, with 24 bases in the middle. The CDR3 sequence is 17 residues long. Looked up from germline, CDR1 is MNHEY and CDR2 is SVGEGT. The CDR3 bases are TGTGCCAGACCTTCGGGGACACCCTGTTTCCTCACAGATACGCAGTATTTT. This codes for CARPSGTPCFLTDTQYF.

About this clone itself: Given a much more abundant clone one base away, this may be a read error. The chain has TRBV20-1 and TRBJ2-5; D not resolved. The CDR3 consists of 13 residues. V was shortened by 6 bases and J by 2 bases, with 13 bases between the two germline ends. Germline V gene data show CDR1 as DFQATT and CDR2 as SNEGSKA (reference sequence). The CDR3 region has the DNA TGCAGTGCCGCGGCTAGATTTCAAGAGACCCAGTACTTC. Protein sequence: CSAAARFQETQYF.

This clone was seen repeatedly, ten times or more. The chain is built from TRBV20-1 and TRBJ2-5, with TRBD1 matching 8 bases. Per germline, CDR1 DFQATT and CDR2 SNEGSKA (reference sequence). The CDR3 totals 13 residues. With 5 bases clipped from V and 5 bases from J, the junction kept 7 bases outside the gene matches. CDR3 sequence (DNA): TGCAGTGCTCCGACAGGGGCCGGGGAGACCCAGTACTTC. It translates to CSAPTGAGETQYF.